The next 9 T cell receptor beta chains were all read from a single sample in a study of blood T cell repertoires in COVID-19. Generated by immunoSEQ multiplex PCR, the TCRdb table keeps only in-frame clones and is missing some. The sample records some 240,000 clones, roughly 85% being singletons. Sequences were obtained from peripheral blood. All receptors derive from a woman aged 70-85 years with COVID-19, enrolled during active disease.

The chain recombines TRBV2 with TRBJ2-2; D is uncertain. The germline CDR1 and CDR2 sequences are SNHLY and FYNNEI. With 3 bases removed from V and 4 bases from J, the gap between germline ends came to 18 bases. The CDR3 contains 17 residues. The CDR3 DNA reads TGTGCCAGCAGTGACTCTGCCAGCCCGCCGGGCACCGGGGAGCTGTTTTTT. Protein: CASSDSASPPGTGELFF.

This clone was seen a single time. V is TRBV4-3 and J is TRBJ1-2; 9 nucleotides line up with TRBD1. From germline, CDR1 is LGHNA and CDR2 YSLEER. The CDR3 has 15 amino acids. V dropped 1 base and J dropped 3; count of bases not matched to a gene: 3. This chain's CDR3 is CASSQGWTGDYGYTF. CDR3 bases: TGCGCCAGCAGCCAAGGCTGGACAGGGGACTATGGCTACACCTTC.

This clone was detected once. The chain uses TRBV24-1 and TRBJ1-2; D unclear. Looked up from germline, CDR1 is KGHDR and CDR2 is SFDVKD. The length of the CDR3 is 13 residues. Trimming took off 5 bases at V and 7 bases at J, with 13 bases between the two ends. The CDR3 spells CATSGSSSRGYTF. The CDR3 nucleotides read TGTGCCACCAGTGGGTCCAGTTCTCGTGGCTACACCTTC.

The genes are TRBV24-1 and TRBJ1-1; no reliable D call. V was shortened by 4 bases and J by 7 bases, with 9 bases between the two germline ends. There are 12 residues in the CDR3. CDR1 is KGHDR and CDR2 is SFDVKD in the germline V gene. CDR3 sequence: CATSDSGFEAFF. CDR3 nucleotides: TGTGCCACCAGTGACTCAGGATTTGAAGCTTTCTTT.

The chain has TRBV15 and TRBJ2-3, with D tentatively TRBD1 (6 bases). V was clipped by 5 bases and J by 2 bases, with 11 bases between them. In germline, CDR1 is LNHNV, CDR2 YYDKDF (reference sequence). The CDR3 contains 14 residues. The CDR3 DNA reads as TGTGCCACCAGCCCCCAGGGGCCCACAGATACGCAGTATTTT. This codes for CATSPQGPTDTQYF.

The V and J genes are TRBV6-2 or TRBV6-3 and TRBJ2-7, with D maybe TRBD2 (5 bases). The CDR3 contains 16 residues. Germline values: CDR1 MNHEY, CDR2 SVGEGT. V was clipped by 0 bases and J by 3 bases, with 15 bases between them. CDR3 nucleotide sequence: TGTGCCAGCAGTTACTCGGGTGAGGGATTCGGCTACGAGCAGTACTTC. It translates to CASSYSGEGFGYEQYF.

The chain combines TRBV19 with TRBJ1-4, with 12 bases fitting TRBD1. J gave up 10 bases and V 5 bases, and 8 bases lay outside the gene matches. This CDR3 is built from 15 residues. CDR1 is LNHDA and CDR2 is SQIVND in the germline V gene (reference sequence). The CDR3 spells CASSAGQGAIGKLFF. DNA for the CDR3: TGTGCCAGTAGTGCGGGACAGGGGGCTATTGGAAAACTGTTTTTT.

Only one count was recorded for this clone. The V and J genes are TRBV6-5 and TRBJ2-3; D gene uncertain. Germline V CDR1 and CDR2: MNHEY, SVGAGI. Trimming removed 0 bases at V and 1 base at J, with 8 bases between. The CDR3 loop spans 15 amino acids. CDR3 sequence reads: CASSYSVAGTDTQYF. Here the CDR3 DNA reads TGTGCCAGCAGTTACTCGGTGGCAGGCACAGATACGCAGTATTTT.

The chain uses TRBV10-3 and TRBJ2-3, with 8 bases that match TRBD2. This CDR3 contains 15 residues. With V trimmed by 6 bases and J by 0 bases, 5 bases remained unmatched. Germline V CDR1 and CDR2: ENHRY, SYGVKD. CDR3 loop: CAIRAGGPSTDTQYF. The DNA of the CDR3 is TGTGCCATCAGGGCGGGGGGACCTAGCACAGATACGCAGTATTTT.